This TCR beta chain was retrieved from a study of cytomegalovirus exposure and HLA in healthy donors (dated by TCRdb to the late 2010s). For context, the study as a whole: According to a later analysis, one platform produced both the roughly 110 validation repertoires and the 620 or so repertoires of the first cohort. The study was designed to test whether signatures of past pathogen exposure could be identified by cataloging public T cell receptors. Besides the first cohort of roughly 640 subjects, a separate validation cohort made up of about 120 different subjects was used. High-throughput TCR immunosequencing, statistical association of individual TCRs with disease status, and machine learning were combined to predict cytomegalovirus infection status. Points the paper makes about the study in general: It was suggested by the authors that the approach could potentially be generalized to other disease states and immunological phenotypes. The validation cohort had no HLA typing available for a later analysis, so co-occurrence within that cohort was assessed over all 120 or so repertoires. A total of fewer than 200 TCR beta chains were listed by the study as associated with cytomegalovirus. The classifier was reported to diagnose cytomegalovirus status with high specificity and sensitivity in both the original cohort and the validation cohort. In vitro tests confirmed that three of the cytomegalovirus-associated TCR beta chains recognize cytomegalovirus antigens. A later analysis found that TCRs clustered in the first cohort also tended to co-occur in the 95 to 150 validation repertoires, with 94% of cluster scores above 0. Most TCR sequences were observed very rarely across donors, whereas some public TCRs were present in many individuals.

About this clone: It has no known antigen specificity. No much larger clonotype is one base removed from it; base qualities were not supplied.

The CDR3 has 18 amino acids, counting the end cysteine and phenylalanine. Just CDR3 DNA is preserved here, 54 bases in frame from base 1. V is trimmed back by 5 bases and J by 2 bases, and the junction contains 12 bases that no gene match accounts for. CDR1 and CDR2 are read off the germline V gene as MGHRA and YSYEKL. Donors formed part of the validation cohort, which comprised over a hundred subjects and was distinct from the first cohort of under 850 subjects. Libraries were prepared through the immunoSEQ multiplex PCR assay. Processing in the source paper ran as follows. A statistical classification framework was built for diagnosing cytomegalovirus status from the catalog of TCR beta chain sequences. The immuneACCESS repertoire file appears here via TCRdb, limited to in-frame rearrangements. These files lack a portion of the clones; in checked studies, under half of the deficit traces to unresolved V genes, and the cause of the others is not known. V and J calls and clone size are as listed in that table; D and trimming were resolved from the DNA. The sample contains roughly 250,000 clones, roughly 89% of them found a single time. 2.6% of the sample lies in the top ten.

This sequence originates from a man between 18 and 35 years old in good health and CMV-seronegative. The rearrangement joined TRBV4-1 to TRBJ1-1; 12 central bases correspond to TRBD1. Sequenced: PBMCs. The nucleotides are TGCGCCAGCAGCACATACCCCAGGGACAGGGGGCTAAACACTGAAGCTTTCTTT. Its protein is CASSTYPRDRGLNTEAFF.